This is a list of T cell receptor beta chains from one sample in a study of T cell responses to AZD1222 COVID-19 vaccine. The repertoire was sequenced with immunoSEQ multiplex PCR; TCRdb's copy has only in-frame clones and lacks some. This sample has around 160,000 clones; 91% occur once, and the top ten carry around 5.2%. The sequencing here drew on peripheral blood, taken on day 0 of AZD1222 vaccination. These TCRs come from an adult in good health. The CDR3 runs from the conserved cysteine through the conserved F or W.

v_gene: TRBV27; CDR3aa: CASSFVLSAGELFF
v_gene: TRBV18; CDR3aa: CASSPETDNSPLHF
v_gene: TRBV6-5; CDR3aa: CASGLFWPTGELFF
v_gene: TRBV6-1; CDR3aa: CASSEGLSDSPRETQYF
v_gene: TRBV5-1; CDR3aa: CASQLNRQRGNEQFF
v_gene: TRBV6-2/TRBV6-3; CDR3aa: CASSYSAGGGQPQHF
v_gene: TRBV18; CDR3aa: CASSPLKDTEAFF
v_gene: TRBV6-5; CDR3aa: CASSYGHQGGDTQYF
v_gene: TRBV7-3; CDR3aa: CASSLIEGGNEQFF
v_gene: TRBV9; CDR3aa: CASSGRGQMNTEAFF
v_gene: TRBV5-4; CDR3aa: CASSWGDSPNTEAFF
v_gene: TRBV2; CDR3aa: CASSRQGISPLHF
v_gene: TRBV9; CDR3aa: CASSGLAGVGDEQFF
v_gene: TRBV7-9; CDR3aa: CASSQLVGNTIYF
v_gene: TRBV19; CDR3aa: CASSIGGSGELFF
v_gene: TRBV7-9; CDR3aa: CASSLGLAGRETQYF
v_gene: TRBV12-3/TRBV12-4; CDR3aa: CASSLAGGDEQYF
v_gene: TRBV12-3/TRBV12-4; CDR3aa: CASSLEINSPLHF
v_gene: TRBV11-3; CDR3aa: CASSPIGILNTEAFF
v_gene: TRBV7-2; CDR3aa: CASSPSRWGETQYF
v_gene: TRBV12-3/TRBV12-4; CDR3aa: CASSFSTDTQYF
v_gene: TRBV5-4; CDR3aa: CASSFGTDPNEKLFF
v_gene: TRBV10-3; CDR3aa: CAIGTTPGSLHF
v_gene: TRBV9; CDR3aa: CASSEGRSPLHF
v_gene: TRBV4-3; CDR3aa: CASSPGTGRATNEKLFF
v_gene: TRBV18; CDR3aa: CASSPRGQGRDEQFF
v_gene: TRBV13; CDR3aa: CASSYAGGANYGYTF
v_gene: TRBV7-3; CDR3aa: CASSLSAGELFF
v_gene: TRBV6-5; CDR3aa: CASSIRQGTGNTIYF
v_gene: TRBV14; CDR3aa: CASSPGTTDNEQFF
v_gene: TRBV3-1/TRBV3-2; CDR3aa: CASSRSGGGAYEQYF
v_gene: TRBV7-2; CDR3aa: CASSLVPESQPQHF
v_gene: TRBV7-9; CDR3aa: CASSLAESSYEQYF
v_gene: TRBV19; CDR3aa: CASREAGASYGYTF
v_gene: TRBV6-5; CDR3aa: CASTRDERGYTF
v_gene: TRBV5-5; CDR3aa: CASSLGFGRGYTF
v_gene: TRBV6-6; CDR3aa: CASGGNTIYF
v_gene: TRBV28; CDR3aa: CATQLAPYGYTF
v_gene: TRBV11-2; CDR3aa: CASSSQVQAGGGEQFF
v_gene: TRBV29-1; CDR3aa: CSVGSAGNTEAFF
v_gene: TRBV7-9; CDR3aa: CASSASGTEYYGYTF
v_gene: TRBV27; CDR3aa: CASSFGLAGPDTQYF
v_gene: TRBV12-3/TRBV12-4; CDR3aa: CASSAGPRGGYTF
v_gene: TRBV9; CDR3aa: CASSDGGSGVTDTQYF
v_gene: TRBV5-1; CDR3aa: CASMIALGFNNEQFF